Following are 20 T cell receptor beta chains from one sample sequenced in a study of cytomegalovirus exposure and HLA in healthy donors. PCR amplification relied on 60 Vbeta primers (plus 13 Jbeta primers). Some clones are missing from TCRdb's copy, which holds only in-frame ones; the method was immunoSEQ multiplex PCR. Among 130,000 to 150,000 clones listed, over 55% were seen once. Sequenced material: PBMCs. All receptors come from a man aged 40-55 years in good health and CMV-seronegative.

The CDR3, as DNA: TGTGCCAGCAGTGTACTTTCGGTGCTGAACACCGGGGAGCTGTTTTTT. It translates to CASSVLSVLNTGELFF. This chain joins TRBV2 and TRBJ2-2; D gene ambiguous. CDR1 and CDR2 from the germline V gene are SNHLY and FYNNEI. The CDR3 consists of 16 residues. The V end lost 4 bases, the J end lost 1 base, and 13 bases lay between the germline ends.

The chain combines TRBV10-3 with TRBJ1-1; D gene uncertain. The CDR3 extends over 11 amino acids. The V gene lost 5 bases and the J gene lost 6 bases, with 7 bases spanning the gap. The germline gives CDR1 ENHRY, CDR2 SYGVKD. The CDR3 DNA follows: TGTGCCATCAGTTCAAGCTCTGAAGCTTTCTTT. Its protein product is CAISSSSEAFF.

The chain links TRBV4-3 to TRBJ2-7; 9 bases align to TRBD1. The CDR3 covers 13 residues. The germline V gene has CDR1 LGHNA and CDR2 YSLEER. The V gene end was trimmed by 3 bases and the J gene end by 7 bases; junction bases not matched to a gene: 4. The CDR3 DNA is TGCGCCAGCAGCCAGGCGACAGGGGGGGAGCAGTACTTC. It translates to CASSQATGGEQYF.

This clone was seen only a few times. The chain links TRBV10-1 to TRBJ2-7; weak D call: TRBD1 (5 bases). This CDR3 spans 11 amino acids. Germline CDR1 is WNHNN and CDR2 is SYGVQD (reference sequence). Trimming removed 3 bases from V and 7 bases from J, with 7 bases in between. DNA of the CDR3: TGCGCCAGCAGTGATAACAGGGAGCAGTACTTC. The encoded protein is CASSDNREQYF.

The CDR3, as DNA: TGTGCCAGCAGCTTGTCCGGGACAACCAACACCGGGGAGCTGTTTTTT. This encodes CASSLSGTTNTGELFF. The rearrangement joins TRBV27 to TRBJ2-2; perhaps TRBD1 as D (6 bases). CDR1 is MNHEY, CDR2 SMNVEV, per germline (reference sequence). V was clipped by 6 bases and J by 2 bases, with 16 bases between them. This CDR3 region has 16 residues.

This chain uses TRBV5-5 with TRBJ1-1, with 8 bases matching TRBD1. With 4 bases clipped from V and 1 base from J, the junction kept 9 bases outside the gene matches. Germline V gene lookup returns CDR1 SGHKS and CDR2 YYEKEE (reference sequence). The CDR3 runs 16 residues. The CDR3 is CASSGPTGVPNTEAFF. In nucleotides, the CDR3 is TGTGCCAGCAGCGGACCGACAGGGGTTCCGAACACTGAAGCTTTCTTT.

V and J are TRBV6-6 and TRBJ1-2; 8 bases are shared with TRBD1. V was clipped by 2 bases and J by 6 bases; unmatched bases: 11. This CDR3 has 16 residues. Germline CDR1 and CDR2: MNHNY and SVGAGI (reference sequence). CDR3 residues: CASSYDGQGAVNGYTF. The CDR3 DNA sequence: TGTGCCAGCAGTTACGATGGGCAGGGGGCGGTGAATGGCTACACCTTC.

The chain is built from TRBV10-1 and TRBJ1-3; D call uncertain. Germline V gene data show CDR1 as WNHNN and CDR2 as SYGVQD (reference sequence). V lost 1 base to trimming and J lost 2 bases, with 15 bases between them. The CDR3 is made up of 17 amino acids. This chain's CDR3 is CASSEYGVGEAGNTIYF. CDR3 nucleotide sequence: TGCGCCAGCAGTGAGTATGGAGTCGGGGAGGCTGGAAACACCATATATTTT.

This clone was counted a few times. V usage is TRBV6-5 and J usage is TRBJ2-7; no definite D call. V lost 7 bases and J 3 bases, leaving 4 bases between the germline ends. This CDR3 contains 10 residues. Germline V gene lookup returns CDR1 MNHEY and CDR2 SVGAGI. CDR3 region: CASTGYEQYF. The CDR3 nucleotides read TGTGCCAGCACCGGCTACGAGCAGTACTTC.

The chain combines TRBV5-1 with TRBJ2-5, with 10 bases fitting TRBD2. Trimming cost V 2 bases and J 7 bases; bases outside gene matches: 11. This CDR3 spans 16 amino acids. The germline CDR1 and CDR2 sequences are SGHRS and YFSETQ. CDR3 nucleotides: TGCGCCAGCAGCTTAAATAGCGGGGGGTCTTCGGGGACCCAGTACTTC. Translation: CASSLNSGGSSGTQYF. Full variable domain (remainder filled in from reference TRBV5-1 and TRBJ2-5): KAGVTQTPRYLIKTRGQQVTLSCSPISGHRSVSWYQQTPGQGLQFLFEYFSETQRNKGNFPGRFSGRQFSNSRSEMNVSTLELGDSALYLCASSLNSGGSSGTQYFGPGTRLLVL.

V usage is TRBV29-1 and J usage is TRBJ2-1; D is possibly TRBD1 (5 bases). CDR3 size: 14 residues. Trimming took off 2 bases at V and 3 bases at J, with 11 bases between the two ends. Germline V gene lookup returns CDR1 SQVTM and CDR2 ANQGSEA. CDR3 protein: CSVEPRASYNEQFF. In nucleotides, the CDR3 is TGCAGCGTTGAACCCAGGGCTAGCTACAATGAGCAGTTCTTC.

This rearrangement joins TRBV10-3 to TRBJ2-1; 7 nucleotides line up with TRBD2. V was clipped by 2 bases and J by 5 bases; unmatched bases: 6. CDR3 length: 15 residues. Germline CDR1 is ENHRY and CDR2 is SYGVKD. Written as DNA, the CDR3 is TGTGCCATCAGTGAGGGGCGGGAGTGGAACAATGAGCAGTTCTTC. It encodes CAISEGREWNNEQFF.

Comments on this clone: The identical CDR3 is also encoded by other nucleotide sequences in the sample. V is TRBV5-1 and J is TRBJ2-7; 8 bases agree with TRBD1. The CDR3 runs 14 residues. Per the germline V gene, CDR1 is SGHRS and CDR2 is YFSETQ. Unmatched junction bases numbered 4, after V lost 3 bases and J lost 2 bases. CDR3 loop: CASSSGTGTYEQYF. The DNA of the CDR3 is TGCGCCAGCAGCTCCGGGACAGGAACCTACGAGCAGTACTTC.

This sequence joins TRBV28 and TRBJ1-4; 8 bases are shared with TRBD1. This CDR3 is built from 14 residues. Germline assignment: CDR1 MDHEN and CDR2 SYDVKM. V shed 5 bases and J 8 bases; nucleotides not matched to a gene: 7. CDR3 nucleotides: TGTGCCAGCAGTCTACCGACAGGGGAGGAAAAACTGTTTTTT. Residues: CASSLPTGEEKLFF.

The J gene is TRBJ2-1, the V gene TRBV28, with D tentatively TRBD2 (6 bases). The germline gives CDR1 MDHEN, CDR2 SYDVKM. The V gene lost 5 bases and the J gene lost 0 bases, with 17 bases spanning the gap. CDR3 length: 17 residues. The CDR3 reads CASSGHGGTGSYNEQFF. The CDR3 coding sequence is TGTGCCAGCAGTGGCCATGGCGGGACGGGCTCCTACAATGAGCAGTTCTTC. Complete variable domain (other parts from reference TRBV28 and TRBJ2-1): DVKVTQSSRYLVKRTGEKVFLECVQDMDHENMFWYRQDPGLGLRLIYFSYDVKMKEKGDIPEGYSVSREKKERFSLILESASTNQTSMYLCASSGHGGTGSYNEQFFGPGTRLTVL.

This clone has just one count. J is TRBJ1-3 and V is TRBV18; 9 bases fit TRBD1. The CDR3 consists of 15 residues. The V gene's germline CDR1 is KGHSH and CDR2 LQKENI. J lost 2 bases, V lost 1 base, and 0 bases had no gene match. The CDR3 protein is CASSPRQGAGNTIYF. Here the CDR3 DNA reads TGTGCCAGCTCACCACGACAGGGGGCTGGAAACACCATATATTTT.

The CDR3 here is CASSLLGGTNEKLFF. The CDR3, as DNA: TGCGCCAGCAGTTTGCTTGGGGGCACTAATGAAAAACTGTTTTTT. The chain uses TRBV10-2 and TRBJ1-4; weak D call: TRBD1 (6 bases). In germline, CDR1 is WSHSY, CDR2 SAAADI. The ends were cut back, 5 bases at V and 2 bases at J, with 12 bases in the middle. The CDR3 spans 15 residues.

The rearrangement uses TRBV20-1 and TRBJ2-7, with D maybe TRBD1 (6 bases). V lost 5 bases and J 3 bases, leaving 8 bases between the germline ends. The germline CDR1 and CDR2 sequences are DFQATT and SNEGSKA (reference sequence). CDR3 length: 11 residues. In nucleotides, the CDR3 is TGCAGTGCTGGGACAAGCTACGAGCAGTACTTC. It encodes CSAGTSYEQYF.

CDR3: CASSGSGGVGSYEQYF. For the CDR3, the DNA is TGTGCCAGCAGCGGCTCGGGGGGTGTGGGCTCCTACGAGCAGTACTTC. The chain is built from TRBV7-9 and TRBJ2-7; TRBD2 agrees at 7 bases. V lost 5 bases to trimming and J lost 0 bases; unmatched junction nucleotides: 10. Germline loops: CDR1 SEHNR, CDR2 FQNEAQ (reference sequence). CDR3 length: 16 amino acids.

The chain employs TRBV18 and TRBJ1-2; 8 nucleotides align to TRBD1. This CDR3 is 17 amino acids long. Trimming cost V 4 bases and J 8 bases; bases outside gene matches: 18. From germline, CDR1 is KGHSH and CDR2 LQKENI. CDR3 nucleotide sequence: TGTGCCAGCTCACAAGGGGGTCCGGGACAGGCCTTCAGAGGCTACACCTTC. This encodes CASSQGGPGQAFRGYTF.